This T cell receptor (beta chain) was recovered during a study of cytomegalovirus exposure and HLA in healthy donors. As for the study in general: Most genotyped donors, 81% of roughly 400, had Caucasian-associated genetic ancestry. Study-wide findings and caveats: It was confirmed in vitro that three of the CMV-associated chains were specific for CMV antigens. Certain sequence variants were highly shared and formed a cluster, and this cluster was likely a sequencing artifact.

Unrecorded immune exposures were likely, despite nominal health at sampling. The CDR3 is 15 residues long. CDR1 and CDR2 from the germline V gene are MNHNY and SVGAGI (reference sequence). Unmatched junction bases numbered 6, after V lost 6 bases and J lost 3 bases. A word on this clone: Its antigen remains unidentified.

13 Jbeta primers and 60 Vbeta primers were used for the PCR. The table came from immunoSEQ multiplex PCR; TCRdb's copy has only in-frame clones and leaves some out. The sample shows roughly 180,000 clones, 79% of them seen only once. The V and J genes are TRBV6-6 and TRBJ1-4; 8 bases fit TRBD1. Specimen: PBMCs. The receptor comes from a girl aged 5 to 17 in good health and CMV-seropositive. The CDR3, as DNA: TGTGCCAGCAGAGCTACAGGGGGTGCTAATGAAAAACTGTTTTTT. It yields the protein CASRATGGANEKLFF.